This T cell receptor (beta chain) was recorded in a study of cytomegalovirus exposure and HLA in healthy donors. About the research overall: Among about 200 million T cells, an earlier analysis found around 100 million unique TCR beta sequences. Genetic ancestry analysis placed about 84% of the 300 to 400 donors that were genotyped in the Caucasian-associated cluster.

On this clone itself: The antigen is not known.

Germline assignment: CDR1 LGHNA and CDR2 YNFKEQ. The CDR3 covers 18 residues. Trimming removed 1 base from V and 9 bases from J; junction bases left unmatched: 16. Study outcomes and limitations: High specificity and sensitivity for cytomegalovirus status were reported for the classifier. Within an earlier analysis, most TCR beta V segments proved productive either about 90% or about 30% of the time.

Primers: 60 Vbeta forward and 13 Jbeta reverse. Method: immunoSEQ multiplex PCR; TCRdb's copy keeps in-frame clones and lacks some. This table holds fewer than 80,000 clones, roughly 75% found once. The clonotype comes from a woman aged 30 to 39 in good health and CMV-seronegative. The sample comprised PBMCs. This chain uses TRBV4-2 with TRBJ2-1; 9 bases align to TRBD2. DNA of the CDR3: TGTGCCAGCAGCCAAGGGGTCATTGCTAGCGGGAATCCCGGTGAGCAGTTCTTC. Translated: CASSQGVIASGNPGEQFF.